The sequence of this T cell receptor (beta chain) was determined in a study of T cell repertoires in cytomegalovirus infection. Overall study results and limits: HLA-C-restricted CMV clonotypes gave the most frequent clonotype in two of eight donors.

Only a few counts were recorded for this clonotype. Its antigen is as yet unknown. From the reads, TCRdb called clonotypes with MiXCR, one entry per CDR3 protein. The repertoire holds under 95,000 distinct CDR3 sequences, with about half as singletons. Germline V lookup: CDR1 MNHEY, CDR2 SVGAGI. Trimming cost V 6 bases and J 8 bases; bases outside gene matches: 7. CDR3 length: 15 residues. The J gene is TRBJ1-6, the V gene TRBV6-5; 10 nucleotides align to TRBD1. The specimen was CD8+ T cells from cultured PBMCs, collected from culture after CMV antigen stimulation. The TCR originated in a human donor in good health (CMV status not recorded). Some clones in this sample may be carry-over from other donors' samples. This CDR3 is CASRTGQGYDSPLHF. DNA for the CDR3: TGTGCCAGCAGGACGGGACAGGGGTATGATTCACCCCTCCACTTT.